The 23 T cell receptor beta chains given below trace back to one sample, sequenced in a study of OX40 agonist ivuxolimab in advanced cancers. Libraries were prepared by immunoSEQ multiplex PCR; TCRdb keeps only in-frame clonotypes and omits some of them. The sample lists about 38,000 clones; 65% to 85% were seen once. The specimen was CD4+ or CD8+ T cells sorted from blood, collected in a trial of the OX40 agonist ivuxolimab. Every receptor here comes from an adult with an advanced solid tumor such as melanoma, head and neck, liver or kidney cancer.

The chain carries TRBV10-2 and TRBJ2-7; D not certain. The CDR3 extends over 12 amino acids. The V and J ends lost 3 bases and 4 bases respectively, with 7 bases between them. Germline V gene lookup returns CDR1 WSHSY and CDR2 SAAADI. DNA for the CDR3: TGCGCCAGCAGTGACTACGTTTACGAGCAGTACTTC. It translates to CASSDYVYEQYF.

The chain employs TRBV15 and TRBJ1-1; D is uncertain. With 6 bases removed from V and 0 bases from J, the gap between germline ends came to 5 bases. Germline CDR1 LNHNV, CDR2 YYDKDF (reference sequence). The CDR3 runs to 12 residues. In DNA, the CDR3 is TGTGCCACCAGAACCATGAACACTGAAGCTTTCTTT. Its protein product is CATRTMNTEAFF.

This clone appeared a few times. The V call is TRBV28, the J call TRBJ2-3; perhaps TRBD2 as D (6 bases). This CDR3 has 13 amino acids. The V end was cut by 4 bases, the J end by 4 bases, with 9 bases between. Germline loops: CDR1 MDHEN, CDR2 SYDVKM. In DNA form, the CDR3 reads TGTGCCAGCAGTTCGGGGGATGCAGATACGCAGTATTTT. Translating it yields CASSSGDADTQYF.

This chain joins TRBV7-2 and TRBJ2-5; perhaps TRBD2 as D (5 bases). This CDR3 is 13 amino acids long. V lost 5 bases, J lost 5 bases, and 12 bases lay in between. Germline-derived CDR1 and CDR2 are SGHTA and FQGNSA. This CDR3 is CASSLNGMETQYF. CDR3 coding DNA: TGTGCCAGCAGCCTGAACGGGATGGAGACCCAGTACTTC.

The rearrangement joins TRBV7-6 to TRBJ2-2; D gene ambiguous. Germline V lookup: CDR1 SGHVS, CDR2 FNYEAQ. Trimming took off 5 bases at V and 0 bases at J, with 13 bases between the two ends. This CDR3 has 16 amino acids. The CDR3 coding sequence is TGTGCCAGCAGCCGAGCGCTTATAACGAACACCGGGGAGCTGTTTTTT. It yields the protein CASSRALITNTGELFF.

V and J are TRBV7-2 and TRBJ2-1; 13 positions agree with TRBD2. This CDR3 contains 15 residues. Trimming took 2 bases from V and 7 from J; bases not matched to a gene: 2. CDR1 SGHTA and CDR2 FQGNSA come from the germline V gene. In DNA form, the CDR3 reads TGTGCCAGCAGCTTACGGGGACTAGCGGGGAATGAGCAGTTCTTC. Its protein product is CASSLRGLAGNEQFF.

In DNA, the CDR3 is TGTGCCTGGAGTGCGACTAGCGGGGGGTGGTATAGGAGGGCAGATACGCAGTATTTT. Its protein product is CAWSATSGGWYRRADTQYF. The rearrangement uses TRBV30 and TRBJ2-3, with 13 bases matching TRBD2. With 1 base clipped from V and 4 bases from J, the junction kept 14 bases outside the gene matches. From germline, CDR1 is GTSNPN and CDR2 SVGIG (reference sequence). CDR3 length equals 19 residues.

The chain couples TRBV7-2 to TRBJ1-1; D ambiguous. CDR3 length: 11 residues. CDR1 is SGHTA, CDR2 FQGNSA, per germline. In DNA, the CDR3 is TGTGCTACCCTGGCTAACACTGAAGCTTTCTTT. Protein: CATLANTEAFF.

The chain recombines TRBV4-1 with TRBJ2-3, with D perhaps given as TRBD1 or TRBD2 (6 bases each). This CDR3 is 16 amino acids long. Germline V gene sequence: CDR1 MGHRA, CDR2 YSYEKL. V was cut by 4 bases and J by 6 bases, with 20 bases left in between. As DNA, the CDR3 is TGCGCCAGCAGCCGAAGGTCGGAGGGGGGCCTGGATACGCAGTATTTT. Protein product: CASSRRSEGGLDTQYF.

This sequence joins TRBV6-5 and TRBJ2-5, with 9 bases lining up with TRBD1. V shed 4 bases and J 11 bases; nucleotides not matched to a gene: 11. The CDR3 loop spans 14 amino acids. From germline, CDR1 is MNHEY and CDR2 SVGAGI. CDR3 in DNA: TGTGCCAGCAGTTTAGCCAAGCGGGACAGGGAGCAGTACTTC. It yields the protein CASSLAKRDREQYF.

This clone showed up just a few times. This chain links TRBV2 with TRBJ1-1; D gene uncertain. This CDR3 region has 12 residues. Germline CDR1 and CDR2: SNHLY and FYNNEI. Trimming took 3 bases from V and 5 from J, leaving 7 bases between them. CDR3 loop: CASSERVTEAFF. Written as DNA, the CDR3 is TGTGCCAGCAGTGAGAGGGTAACTGAAGCTTTCTTT. The whole variable domain, remainder taken from reference TRBV2 and TRBJ1-1, is EPEVTQTPSHQVTQMGQEVILRCVPISNHLYFYWYRQILGQKVEFLVSFYNNEISEKSEIFDDQFSVERPDGSNFTLKIRSTKLEDSAMYFCASSERVTEAFFGQGTRLTVV.

The chain carries TRBV19 and TRBJ2-7, with 9 bases lining up with TRBD1. The CDR3 has 14 residues. Trimming took 1 base from V and 5 from J; bases not matched to a gene: 3. The germline gives CDR1 LNHDA, CDR2 SQIVND (reference sequence). The chain's CDR3 is CASSIGTGDNEQYF. The DNA of the CDR3 is TGTGCCAGTAGTATAGGGACAGGGGACAACGAGCAGTACTTC.

The chain combines TRBV4-2 with TRBJ1-1; 8 nucleotides align to TRBD1. The CDR3 totals 15 residues. Unmatched junction bases numbered 6, after V lost 5 bases and J lost 1 base. Germline CDR1 reads LGHNA; CDR2 reads YNFKEQ. The CDR3 nucleotides are TGTGCCAGCAGCTACAGGACAGGGCGGAACACTGAAGCTTTCTTT. It yields the protein CASSYRTGRNTEAFF.

The chain couples TRBV18 to TRBJ2-6, with a tentative D call TRBD1 (6 bases). CDR3 length: 18 residues. Per the germline V gene, CDR1 is KGHSH and CDR2 is LQKENI. V was trimmed by 3 bases and J by 1 base, leaving 16 bases between them. DNA of the CDR3: TGTGCCAGCTCACCTCATCCAGGGGTAGGATCTGGGGCCAACGTCCTGACTTTC. Protein: CASSPHPGVGSGANVLTF. Full variable domain (missing parts from reference TRBV18 and TRBJ2-6): NAGVMQNPRHLVRRRGQEARLRCSPMKGHSHVYWYRQLPEEGLKFMVYLQKENIIDESGMPKERFSAEFPKEGPSILRIQQVVRGDSAAYFCASSPHPGVGSGANVLTFGAGSRLTVL.

This chain joins TRBV5-6 and TRBJ2-3, with 15 bases that match TRBD2. Germline CDR1 reads SGHDT; CDR2 reads YYEEEE. V gave up 3 bases and J gave up 5 bases; unmatched junction bases: 1. This CDR3 has 15 residues. CDR3 sequence: CASSSGLAGGDTQYF. In DNA, the CDR3 is TGTGCCAGCAGCTCGGGACTAGCGGGGGGAGATACGCAGTATTTT.

V is TRBV18 and J is TRBJ1-1; D is uncertain. The CDR3 extends over 15 amino acids. V lost 1 base and J 0 bases, leaving 9 bases between the germline ends. The germline V gene encodes CDR1 KGHSH and CDR2 LQKENI. CDR3 protein: CASSPRQAVNTEAFF. The CDR3 DNA follows: TGTGCCAGCTCACCACGGCAGGCAGTGAACACTGAAGCTTTCTTT.

The chain is built from TRBV30 and TRBJ1-3; D remains unclear. V lost 3 bases, J lost 4 bases, and 13 bases lay in between. The CDR3 covers 14 residues. The germline CDR1 and CDR2 sequences are GTSNPN and SVGIG (reference sequence). The CDR3 region is CAWSASSSGNTIYF. CDR3 bases: TGTGCCTGGAGCGCGAGCTCCTCCGGAAACACCATATATTTT.

V and J are TRBV6-5 and TRBJ1-4; D is ambiguous. V was clipped by 0 bases and J by 7 bases, with 9 bases between them. From germline, CDR1 is MNHEY and CDR2 SVGAGI. CDR3 size: 14 residues. The CDR3 nucleotides are TGTGCCAGCAGTTACTCGGGGAATGGTGAAAAACTGTTTTTT. This codes for CASSYSGNGEKLFF.

The chain recombines TRBV5-1 with TRBJ1-1; D uncertain. In germline, CDR1 is SGHRS, CDR2 YFSETQ. V gave up 4 bases and J gave up 1 base, with 11 bases separating them. This CDR3 contains 14 residues. In DNA form, the CDR3 reads TGCGCCAGCAGCCTCCGGACCGCGAACACTGAAGCTTTCTTT. This encodes CASSLRTANTEAFF. Drawing the rest from reference TRBV5-1 and TRBJ1-1, the complete variable domain is KAGVTQTPRYLIKTRGQQVTLSCSPISGHRSVSWYQQTPGQGLQFLFEYFSETQRNKGNFPGRFSGRQFSNSRSEMNVSTLELGDSALYLCASSLRTANTEAFFGQGTRLTVV.

This chain links TRBV5-1 with TRBJ2-1; D is unclear. V was trimmed by 1 base and J by 0 bases, leaving 14 bases between them. Germline V gene lookup returns CDR1 SGHRS and CDR2 YFSETQ. This CDR3 comprises 17 residues. The CDR3 region has the DNA TGCGCCAGCAGCTTGCTTGTAGGCGGTTCCTCCTACAATGAGCAGTTCTTC. Translation gives CASSLLVGGSSYNEQFF.

The gene calls are TRBV2 and TRBJ1-4; D perhaps matches TRBD1 (5 bases). Germline loops: CDR1 SNHLY, CDR2 FYNNEI. The CDR3 length is 12 residues. V lost 3 bases, J lost 11 bases, and 10 bases lay in between. For the CDR3, the DNA is TGTGCCAGCAGTGACAGGGTGTGGAAACTGTTTTTT. As protein: CASSDRVWKLFF.

CDR3 sequence: CAGGGGTGGKQYF. CDR3 coding DNA: TGTGCCGGAGGGGGCGGGACAGGGGGTAAGCAGTACTTC. The chain combines TRBV2 with TRBJ2-7, with 11 nucleotides matching TRBD1. The CDR3 extends over 13 amino acids. Germline CDR1 and CDR2: SNHLY and FYNNEI. V was clipped by 11 bases and J by 8 bases; unmatched bases: 11.

This chain joins TRBV6-4 and TRBJ2-7; 7 bases align to TRBD1. Germline-derived CDR1 and CDR2 are MRHNA and SNTAGT. The ends lost 6 bases at V and 3 bases at J; junction bases unmatched: 5. This CDR3 is 13 amino acids long. CDR3 in DNA: TGTGCCAGCAGGACCGGGACAGTCTACGAGCAGTACTTC. Residues: CASRTGTVYEQYF.